This TCR beta chain comes out of a study of blood T cell repertoires in COVID-19. In the study overall: Researchers got acute and convalescent COVID-19 samples from the United States, Italy and Spain.

Measured with immunoSEQ multiplex PCR; TCRdb has only the in-frame clones, and not every one. The sample includes 240,000 or so clones, about 85% of them seen just once. The CDR3 totals 14 residues. J lost 4 bases, V lost 5 bases, and 4 bases had no gene match. Germline V gene lookup returns CDR1 LNHDA and CDR2 SQIVND (reference sequence). The genes are TRBV19 and TRBJ2-5; 10 positions match TRBD1. The origin of this receptor is a man aged 60-69 years who had recovered from COVID-19. The sequenced sample was peripheral blood. CDR3 sequence (DNA): TGTGCCAGTAGTGAACGGGACAGGGGAGAGACCCAGTACTTC. It encodes CASSERDRGETQYF.